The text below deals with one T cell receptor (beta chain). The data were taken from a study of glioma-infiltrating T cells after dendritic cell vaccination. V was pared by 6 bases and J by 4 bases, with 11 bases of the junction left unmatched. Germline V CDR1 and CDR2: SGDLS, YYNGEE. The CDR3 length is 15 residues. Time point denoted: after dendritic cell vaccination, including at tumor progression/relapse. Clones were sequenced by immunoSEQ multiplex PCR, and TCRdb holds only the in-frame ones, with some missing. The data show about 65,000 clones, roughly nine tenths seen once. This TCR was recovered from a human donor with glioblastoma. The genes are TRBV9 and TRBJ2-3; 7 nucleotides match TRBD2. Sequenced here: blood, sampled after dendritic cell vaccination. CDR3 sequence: CASTPGEGESDTQYF. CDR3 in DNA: TGTGCCAGCACCCCCGGGGAGGGTGAATCAGATACGCAGTATTTT.